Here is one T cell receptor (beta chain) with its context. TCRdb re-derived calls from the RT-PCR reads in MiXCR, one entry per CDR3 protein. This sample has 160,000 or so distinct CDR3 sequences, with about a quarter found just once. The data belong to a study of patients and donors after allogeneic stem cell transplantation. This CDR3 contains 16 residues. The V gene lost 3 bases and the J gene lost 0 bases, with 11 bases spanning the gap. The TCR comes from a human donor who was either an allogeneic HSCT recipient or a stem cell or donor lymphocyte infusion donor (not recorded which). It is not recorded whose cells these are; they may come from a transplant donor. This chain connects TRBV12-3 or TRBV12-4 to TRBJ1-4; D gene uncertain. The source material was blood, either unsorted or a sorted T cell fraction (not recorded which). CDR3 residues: CASSFVGWPTNEKLFF. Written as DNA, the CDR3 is TGTGCCAGCAGTTTCGTTGGGTGGCCAACTAATGAAAAACTGTTTTTT.